These T cell receptor beta chains were read from a single sample in a study of blood T cell repertoires in COVID-19. Clones were sequenced by immunoSEQ multiplex PCR, and TCRdb holds only the in-frame ones, with some missing. This table has nearly 60,000 clones, around 90% appearing once. The sequenced sample consisted of peripheral blood. The receptors derive from a man in his 60s with active COVID-19. Both conserved end residues are part of each CDR3. Clone size appears in some rows only: once, few, many, or a class for an expanded clone.

j_call v_call clone_size cdr3_aa
TRBJ1-1 TRBV6-5 - CASNLVPGQGEAFF
TRBJ1-1 TRBV12-5 - CASGLVLSGTGMNTEAFF
TRBJ2-3 TRBV3-1/TRBV3-2 - CASSHYWTGGADTQYF
TRBJ2-1 TRBV5-4 - CASSPSGGRYNEQFF
TRBJ2-5 TRBV11-3 - CASGSGGELETQYF
TRBJ2-3 TRBV5-4 - CASSPAGGPTDTQYF
TRBJ1-2 TRBV7-8 - CASSLSVSGGYGYTF
TRBJ1-4 TRBV6-5 - CASSYEAQNNEKLFF
TRBJ1-1 TRBV6-5 once CASSRQGRDTEAFF
TRBJ2-1 TRBV11-3 few CASSHSGTGALNEQFF
TRBJ2-7 TRBV25-1 - CASRPSGLTFHEQYF
TRBJ1-6 TRBV5-1 - CASSLAQGAGNSPLHF
TRBJ2-2 TRBV5-4 - CASSLGTSGSSGELFF
TRBJ2-3 TRBV14 - CASSQSSGGDTQYF
TRBJ2-7 TRBV7-2 - CASSLGSAGKGEQYF
TRBJ2-5 TRBV6-1 - CASSERRTSQETQYF
TRBJ1-2 TRBV19 - CASSIYRSGYTF
TRBJ1-5 TRBV12-3/TRBV12-4 - CASGGNNQPQHF
TRBJ2-3 TRBV7-9 - CASRHPGLASTDTQYF
TRBJ2-7 TRBV15 - CATSRVDTEYEQYF
TRBJ2-3 TRBV6-2/TRBV6-3 - CASSYRGLSTDTQYF
TRBJ2-3 TRBV24-1 - CATSSGVPDTQYF
TRBJ2-1 TRBV4-1 medium-sized CASSQGLSGSYNEQFF
TRBJ1-1 TRBV18 - CASSPASMNTEAFF
TRBJ1-6 TRBV9 - CASSTRGGRIGKAISPLHF
TRBJ2-1 TRBV7-2 - CASSLRWLAGAGNEQFF
TRBJ2-3 TRBV3-1/TRBV3-2 - CASSQVSGESDTQYF
TRBJ1-2 TRBV28 - CASSGTGTNYGYTF
TRBJ1-3 TRBV15 few CATRVGYDGNTIYF
TRBJ1-4 TRBV5-1 - CASSPQGTNEKLFF
TRBJ2-3 TRBV28 - CASSWQGTSTDTQYF
TRBJ1-2 TRBV3-1/TRBV3-2 - CASTPGQVFGYTF
TRBJ1-3 TRBV3-1/TRBV3-2 - CAAPRGSGNTIYF
TRBJ1-3 TRBV29-1 - CSVVPSPLTAFLSGNTIYF
TRBJ1-5 TRBV28 - CASSYQTGLTRSNQPQHF
TRBJ1-1 TRBV7-2 - CASSLEGQIRTEAFF
TRBJ1-6 TRBV5-1 - CASSSRDTNYSPLHF
TRBJ2-3 TRBV6-2/TRBV6-3 few CASSYSLGAGEGADTQYF
TRBJ2-1 TRBV7-9 medium-sized CASSSWTSGGNNEQFF
TRBJ2-7 TRBV27 - CASSLVGGNRRYEQYF
TRBJ1-2 TRBV5-5 - CASSLDRGAYGYTF